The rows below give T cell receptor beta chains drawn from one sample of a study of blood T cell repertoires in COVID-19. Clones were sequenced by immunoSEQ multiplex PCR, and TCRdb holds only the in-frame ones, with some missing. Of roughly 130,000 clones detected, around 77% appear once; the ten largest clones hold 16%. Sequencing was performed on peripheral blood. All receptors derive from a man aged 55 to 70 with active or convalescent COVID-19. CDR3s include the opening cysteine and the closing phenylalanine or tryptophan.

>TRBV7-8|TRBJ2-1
CASSSRGGYNEQFF
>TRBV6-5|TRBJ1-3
CASSLREGNTIYF
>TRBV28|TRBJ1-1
CASSLGASNTEAFF
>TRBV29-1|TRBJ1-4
CSAREDSSGEKLFF
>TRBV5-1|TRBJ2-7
CASSLRGYEQYF
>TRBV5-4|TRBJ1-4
CASSLARGARTNEKLFF
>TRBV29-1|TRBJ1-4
CSADVGATEKLFF
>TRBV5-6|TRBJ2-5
CASSPAGGRETQYF
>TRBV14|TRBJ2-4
CASSQMGQGAENIQYF
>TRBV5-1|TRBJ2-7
CASSFFQGPREEQYF
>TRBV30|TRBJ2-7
CAWSVHPGGRRGEQYF
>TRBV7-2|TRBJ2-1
CASSPRRPNEQFF
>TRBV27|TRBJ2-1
CASSPLGGGNEQFF
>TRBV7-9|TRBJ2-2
CASSDSLPTGELFF
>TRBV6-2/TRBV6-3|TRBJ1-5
CASSYETLRQANNQPQHF
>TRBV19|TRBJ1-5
CATAGTGILGGNQPQHF
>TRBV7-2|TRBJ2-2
CASSLGQATGELFF
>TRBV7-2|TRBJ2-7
CASSSGPREMGEQYF
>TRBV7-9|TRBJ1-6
CASSLTGSSYNSPLHF
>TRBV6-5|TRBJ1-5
CASSYSARGGQPQHF
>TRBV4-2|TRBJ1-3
CASSPGQPGGNTIYF
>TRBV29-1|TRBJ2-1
CSVEDPTRGPSYEQFF
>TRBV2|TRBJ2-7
CASSEARLAGGSEQYF
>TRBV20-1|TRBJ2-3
CSRGVTDTQYF
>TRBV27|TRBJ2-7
CASSFSGTAYYEQYF
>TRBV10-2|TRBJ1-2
CASSEGGQGANYGYTF
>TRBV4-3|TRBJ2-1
CASSQARDNEQFF
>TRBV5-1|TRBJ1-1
CASSGRQGQNTEAFF
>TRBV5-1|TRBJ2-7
CASSLAGGANYEQYF
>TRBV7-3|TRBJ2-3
CASSSTTTTDTQYF
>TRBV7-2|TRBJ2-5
CASSLARLARETQYF
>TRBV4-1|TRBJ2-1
CASSRRTQKVGNEQFF
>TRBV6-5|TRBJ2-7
CASSDTNGAYEQYF
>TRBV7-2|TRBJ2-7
CASRLSGYEQYF
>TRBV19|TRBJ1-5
CASSPRDRGGNQPQHF
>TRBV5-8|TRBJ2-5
CASSYSTETQYF
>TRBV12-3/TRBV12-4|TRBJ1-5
CASRLGGNQPQHF
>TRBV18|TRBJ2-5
CASSEALAPVSETQYF
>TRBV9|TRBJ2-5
CASSVEGSGVKETQYF
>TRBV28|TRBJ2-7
CASSSGQLDYEQYF
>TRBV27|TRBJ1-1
CASTFRQAVRNTEAFF
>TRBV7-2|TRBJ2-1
CASRTGTGINEQFF
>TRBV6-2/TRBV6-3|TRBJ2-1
CASSYGGRSYNEQFF